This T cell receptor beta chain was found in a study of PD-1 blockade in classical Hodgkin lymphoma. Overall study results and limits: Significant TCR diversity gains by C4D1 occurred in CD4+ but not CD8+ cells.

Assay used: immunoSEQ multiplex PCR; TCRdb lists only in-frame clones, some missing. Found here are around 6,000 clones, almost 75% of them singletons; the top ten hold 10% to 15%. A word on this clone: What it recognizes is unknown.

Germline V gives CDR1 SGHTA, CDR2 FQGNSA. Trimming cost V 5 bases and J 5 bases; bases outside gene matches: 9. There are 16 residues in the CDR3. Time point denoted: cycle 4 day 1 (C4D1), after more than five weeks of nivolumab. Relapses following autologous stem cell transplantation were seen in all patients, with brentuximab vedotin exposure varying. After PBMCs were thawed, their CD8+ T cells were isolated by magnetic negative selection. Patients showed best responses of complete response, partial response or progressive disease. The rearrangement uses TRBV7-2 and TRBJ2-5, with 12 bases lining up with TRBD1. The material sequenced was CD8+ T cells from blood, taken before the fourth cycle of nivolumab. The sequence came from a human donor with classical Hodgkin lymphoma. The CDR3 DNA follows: TGTGCCAGCAGCCATCCGGGACAGGGGGCGCGGGAGACCCAGTACTTC. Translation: CASSHPGQGARETQYF.